This T cell receptor (beta chain) was obtained from a study of blood T cell repertoires in COVID-19. At the level of the study: PBMCs, B-cell-depleted T cells, or T cells provided the cDNA or gDNA that made up the material.

In the study's own analysis: How many nucleated cells were present was estimated from reference gene primer amplification. Method: immunoSEQ multiplex PCR; TCRdb's copy keeps in-frame clones and lacks some. V, J and clone size are taken as reported in that table, and D and trimming were inferred from the DNA itself. The sample carries a few hundred thousand clones, roughly 85% recorded once. Participants were placed into cohorts based on the clinical history they reported. This CDR3 spans 11 amino acids. Trimming took 4 bases from V and 12 from J; bases not matched to a gene: 3. The V gene's germline CDR1 is SEHNR and CDR2 FQNEAQ (reference sequence).

V is TRBV7-9 and J is TRBJ1-2, with 9 bases matching TRBD1. The sequencing input was PBMCs or T cells enriched from blood (not recorded which). The TCR comes from a woman in her thirties or forties with acute COVID-19. Written as DNA, the CDR3 is TGTGCCAGCAGCTCGCGGACAGGGGACACCTTC. This translates into CASSSRTGDTF.